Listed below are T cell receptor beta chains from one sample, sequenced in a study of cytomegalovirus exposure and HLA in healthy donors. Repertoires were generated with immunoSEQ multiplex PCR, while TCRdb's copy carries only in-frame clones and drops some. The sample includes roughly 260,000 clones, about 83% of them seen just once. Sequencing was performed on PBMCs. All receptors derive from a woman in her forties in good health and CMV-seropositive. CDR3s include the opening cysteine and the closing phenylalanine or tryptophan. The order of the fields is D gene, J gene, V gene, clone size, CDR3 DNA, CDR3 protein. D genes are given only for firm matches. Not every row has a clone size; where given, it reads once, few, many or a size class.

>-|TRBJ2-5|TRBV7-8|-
TGTGCCAGCAGCCCGAGTTTCATGTCGGAGACCCAGTACTTC
CASSPSFMSETQYF
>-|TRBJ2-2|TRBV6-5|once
TGTGCCAGCAGTTACTCGTCGGGAGCGGGCACCGGGGAGCTGTTTTTT
CASSYSSGAGTGELFF
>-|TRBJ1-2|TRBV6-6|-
TGTGCCAGCCACCTGTCTTGGGGGGAAGGCTACACCTTC
CASHLSWGEGYTF
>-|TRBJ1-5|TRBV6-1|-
TGTGCCAGCAACCCATCGGGTAGCAATCAGCCCCAGCATTTT
CASNPSGSNQPQHF
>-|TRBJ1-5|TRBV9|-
TGTGCCAGCAGCTCGCAGGGGACCAATCAGCCCCAGCATTTT
CASSSQGTNQPQHF
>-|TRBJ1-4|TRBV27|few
TGTGCCAGCAGTTTAAGGGGTGTTGCAACTAATGAAAAACTGTTTTTT
CASSLRGVATNEKLFF
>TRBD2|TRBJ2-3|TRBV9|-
TGTGCCAGCAGCGTAGGTAGCGGGAGGGCCCTCGATACGCAGTATTTT
CASSVGSGRALDTQYF
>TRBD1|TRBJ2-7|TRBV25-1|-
TGTGCCAACCCCGTGCCGAACCCGACAGGGACCTACGAGCAGTACTTC
CANPVPNPTGTYEQYF
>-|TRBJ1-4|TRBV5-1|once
TGCGCCAGCAGCTGGGGGGGCCCGGGAAATGAAAAACTGTTTTTT
CASSWGGPGNEKLFF
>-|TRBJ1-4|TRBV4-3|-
TGCGCCAGCAGCCTTGGCGGCGATGAAAAACTGTTTTTT
CASSLGGDEKLFF
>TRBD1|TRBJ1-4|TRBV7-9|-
TGTGCCAGCAGCCCTACTCGACAGGGGCCTTATGAAAAACTGTTTTTT
CASSPTRQGPYEKLFF
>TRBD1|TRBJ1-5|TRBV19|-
TGTGCCAGTAGTGGCAGGGGGCTCAATCAGCCCCAGCATTTT
CASSGRGLNQPQHF
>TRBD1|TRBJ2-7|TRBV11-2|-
TGTGCCAGCAGCTTAGGGACAGGCCTCTACGAGCAGTACTTC
CASSLGTGLYEQYF
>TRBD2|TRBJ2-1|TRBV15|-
TGTGCCACCAGCAGAGACTCCGGGACTAGCGGGAGCTCCTACAATGAGCAGTTCTTC
CATSRDSGTSGSSYNEQFF
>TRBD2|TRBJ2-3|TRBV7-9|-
TGTGCCAGCAGCTTAGACACTAGCGGGATGAGCACAGATACGCAGTATTTT
CASSLDTSGMSTDTQYF
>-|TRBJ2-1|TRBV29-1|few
TGCAGCGGCCGCCGGGGAGAGCTAAATGAGCAGTTCTTC
CSGRRGELNEQFF
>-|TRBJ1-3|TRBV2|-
TGTGCCAGCAGCCGAGGGCCACCTGGAAACACCATATATTTT
CASSRGPPGNTIYF
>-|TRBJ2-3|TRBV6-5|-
TGTGCCAGCAATCGCGGCCCTAGCACAGATACGCAGTATTTT
CASNRGPSTDTQYF
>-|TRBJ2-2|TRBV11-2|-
TGTGCCAGCAGCCGCGGGACTGCGCCCGCCGGGGAGCTGTTTTTT
CASSRGTAPAGELFF
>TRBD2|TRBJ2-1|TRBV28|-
TGTGCCAGCAGTACCCCACTAGCGGGATTCAATGAGCAGTTCTTC
CASSTPLAGFNEQFF
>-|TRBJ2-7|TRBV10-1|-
TGCGCCAGGAAAACAGGGGAGCAGTACTTC
CARKTGEQYF
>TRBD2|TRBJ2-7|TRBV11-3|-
TGTGCCAGCAGCTTAGATCCCGGGACTAGCAGCTACGAGCAGTACTTC
CASSLDPGTSSYEQYF
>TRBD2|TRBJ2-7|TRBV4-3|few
TGCGCCAGCAGCCAAGATCTCATAAGGCTAGCGGGAGTAGAATCCTACGAGCAGTACTTC
CASSQDLIRLAGVESYEQYF
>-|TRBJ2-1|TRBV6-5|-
TGTGCCAGCAGCATTAAAAGAGAAGGCGGTGAGCAGTTCTTC
CASSIKREGGEQFF